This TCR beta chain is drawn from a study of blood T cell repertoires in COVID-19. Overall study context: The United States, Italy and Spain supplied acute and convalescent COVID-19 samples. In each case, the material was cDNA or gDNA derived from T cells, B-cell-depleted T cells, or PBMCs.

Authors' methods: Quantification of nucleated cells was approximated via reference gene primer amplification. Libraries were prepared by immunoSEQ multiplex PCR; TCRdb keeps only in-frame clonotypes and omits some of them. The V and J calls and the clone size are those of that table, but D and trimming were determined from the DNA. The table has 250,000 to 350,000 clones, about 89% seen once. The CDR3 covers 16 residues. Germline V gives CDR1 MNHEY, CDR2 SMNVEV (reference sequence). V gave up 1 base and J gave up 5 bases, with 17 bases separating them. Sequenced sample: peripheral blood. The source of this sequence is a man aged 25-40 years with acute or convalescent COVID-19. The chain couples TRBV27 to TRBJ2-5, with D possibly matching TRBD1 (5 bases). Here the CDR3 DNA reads TGTGCCAGCAGTTTATGGCCCTCATGGGGCTTCGAGACCCAGTACTTC. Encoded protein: CASSLWPSWGFETQYF.